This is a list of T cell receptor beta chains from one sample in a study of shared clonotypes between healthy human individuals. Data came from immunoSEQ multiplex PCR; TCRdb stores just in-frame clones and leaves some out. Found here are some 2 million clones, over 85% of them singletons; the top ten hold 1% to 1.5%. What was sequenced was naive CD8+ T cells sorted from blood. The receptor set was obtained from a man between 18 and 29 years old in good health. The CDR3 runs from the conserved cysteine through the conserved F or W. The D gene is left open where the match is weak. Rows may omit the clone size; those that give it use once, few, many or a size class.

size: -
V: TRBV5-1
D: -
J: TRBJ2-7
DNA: TGCGCCAGCAGCTCGTTAGGGGGTCCTTCCTACGAGCAGTACTTC
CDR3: CASSSLGGPSYEQYF

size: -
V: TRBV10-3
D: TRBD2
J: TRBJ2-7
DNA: TGTGCCATCAGTAGCGGGAGCTCCTACGAGCAGTACTTC
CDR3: CAISSGSSYEQYF

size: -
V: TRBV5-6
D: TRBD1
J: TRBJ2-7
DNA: TGTGCCAGCAGCTTGGTTCCGGGACAGACAACCTACGAGCAGTACTTC
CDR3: CASSLVPGQTTYEQYF

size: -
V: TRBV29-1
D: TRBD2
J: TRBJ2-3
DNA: TGCAGCGTTGGGACTAGCCCAGATACGCAGTATTTT
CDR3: CSVGTSPDTQYF

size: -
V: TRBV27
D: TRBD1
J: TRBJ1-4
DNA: TGTGCCAGCAGCAGGACAGGGTGGGAAAAACTGTTTTTT
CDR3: CASSRTGWEKLFF

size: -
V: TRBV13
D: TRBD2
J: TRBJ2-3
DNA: TGTGCCAGCAGCTTACCCACTAGCGGGGGGAGCACAGATACGCAGTATTTT
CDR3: CASSLPTSGGSTDTQYF

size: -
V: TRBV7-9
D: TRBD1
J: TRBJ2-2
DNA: TGTGCCAGCAGCACCGACAGGGGGCCTTACTTCGCGAACACCGGGGAGCTGTTTTTT
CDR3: CASSTDRGPYFANTGELFF

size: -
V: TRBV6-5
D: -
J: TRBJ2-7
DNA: TGTGCCAGCAGTTACTATGGGCCAGAAGACGAGCAGTACTTC
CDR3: CASSYYGPEDEQYF

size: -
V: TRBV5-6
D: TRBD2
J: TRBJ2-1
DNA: TGTGCCAGCAGCTTACTAGCGGGGGCCTACAATGAGCAGTTCTTC
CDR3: CASSLLAGAYNEQFF

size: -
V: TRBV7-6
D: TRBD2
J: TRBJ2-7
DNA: TGTGCCAGCAGCTTAGGGACTAGCGGAAACTCCTACGAGCAGTACTTC
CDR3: CASSLGTSGNSYEQYF

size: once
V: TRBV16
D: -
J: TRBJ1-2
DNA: TGTGCCAGCTCCCATGGGGTTGGTGGCTACACCTTC
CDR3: CASSHGVGGYTF

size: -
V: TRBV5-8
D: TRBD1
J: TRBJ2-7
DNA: TGTGCCAGCAGCTTGGGGGCGGACAGGGACGAGCAGTACTTC
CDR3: CASSLGADRDEQYF

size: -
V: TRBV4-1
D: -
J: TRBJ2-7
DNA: TGCGCCAGCAGCCAGGTCAGTCGGGACTACGAGCAGTACTTC
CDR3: CASSQVSRDYEQYF

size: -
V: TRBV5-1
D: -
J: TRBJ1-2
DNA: TGCGCCAGCAGCCTCTATTTGGAGTCCCCTTATGGCTACACCTTC
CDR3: CASSLYLESPYGYTF

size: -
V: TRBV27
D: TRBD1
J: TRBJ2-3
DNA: TGTGCCAGCAGTTGGGGCCCCGGGACAGGGGATGGGGATACGCAGTATTTT
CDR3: CASSWGPGTGDGDTQYF

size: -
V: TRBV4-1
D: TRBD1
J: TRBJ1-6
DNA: TGCGCCAGCAGCCCAGGTGGGACAGTGATTTCTTGGTCACCCCTCCACTTT
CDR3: CASSPGGTVISWSPLHF

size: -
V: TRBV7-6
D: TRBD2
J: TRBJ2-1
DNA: TGTGCCAGCAGCTCCACCCTTGGCGGGGGCTCCTACAATGAGCAGTTCTTC
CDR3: CASSSTLGGGSYNEQFF

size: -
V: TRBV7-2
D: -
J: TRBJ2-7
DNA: TGTGCCAGCAGCTTTCTAACAGGGGAGGGTTACGAGCAGTACTTC
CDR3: CASSFLTGEGYEQYF

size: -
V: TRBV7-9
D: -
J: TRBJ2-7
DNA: TGTGCCAGCAGCTTAGATCGCAGCCCCTACGAGCAGTACTTC
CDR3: CASSLDRSPYEQYF

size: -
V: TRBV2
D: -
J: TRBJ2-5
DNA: TGTGCCAGCAGTGAAGTAGCCTCACAAGAGACCCAGTACTTC
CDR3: CASSEVASQETQYF

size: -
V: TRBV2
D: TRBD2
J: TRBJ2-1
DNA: TGTGCCAGCAGTGACCCTAGCGGGATGAACTACAATGAGCAGTTCTTC
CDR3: CASSDPSGMNYNEQFF

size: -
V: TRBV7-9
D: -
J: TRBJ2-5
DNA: TGTGCCAGCAGCCACCAAGAGACCCAGTACTTC
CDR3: CASSHQETQYF

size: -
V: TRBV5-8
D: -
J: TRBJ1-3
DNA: TGTGCCAGCAGCCCCCAGGTCATCTCTGGAAACACCATATATTTT
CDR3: CASSPQVISGNTIYF

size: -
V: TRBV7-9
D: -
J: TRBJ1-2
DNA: TGTGCCAGCAGTATCCTCGGACGGAACTATGGCTACACCTTC
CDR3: CASSILGRNYGYTF

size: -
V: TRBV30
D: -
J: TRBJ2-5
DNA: TGTGCCTGGACCGAAACAGGTCCTTTGGGGACCCAGTACTTC
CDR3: CAWTETGPLGTQYF

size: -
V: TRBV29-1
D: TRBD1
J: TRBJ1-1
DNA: TGCAGCGTAGGAGGACAGGGAAGGGTGCCTGAAGCTTTCTTT
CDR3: CSVGGQGRVPEAFF

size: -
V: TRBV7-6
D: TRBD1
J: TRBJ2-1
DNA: TGTGCCAGCAGGCCGAAACAGGGGTGGGATGAGCAGTTCTTC
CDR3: CASRPKQGWDEQFF

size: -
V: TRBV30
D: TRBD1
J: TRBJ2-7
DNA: TGTGCCTGGACCGGGACAGGGCCAGGTGAGCAGTACTTC
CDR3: CAWTGTGPGEQYF

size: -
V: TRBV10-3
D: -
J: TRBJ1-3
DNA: TGTGCCATCAGTGAGTCGATTAACTCTGGAAACACCATATATTTT
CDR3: CAISESINSGNTIYF

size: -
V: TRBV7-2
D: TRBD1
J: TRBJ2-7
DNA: TGTGCCAGCAGCTTAGGTGGGACAGGGGAATACGAGCAGTACTTC
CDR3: CASSLGGTGEYEQYF

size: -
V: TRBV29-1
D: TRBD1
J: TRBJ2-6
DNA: TGCAGCGTTGAGCCGGGACAGGGGTCCCTGACTTTC
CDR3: CSVEPGQGSLTF

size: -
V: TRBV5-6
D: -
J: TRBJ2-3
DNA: TGTGCCAGCAGCCAGGGCCCGGCCCCAGATACGCAGTATTTT
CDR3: CASSQGPAPDTQYF

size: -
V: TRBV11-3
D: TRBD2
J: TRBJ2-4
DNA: TGTGCCAGCAGCGACGGACTAGAAAACATTCAGTACTTC
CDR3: CASSDGLENIQYF

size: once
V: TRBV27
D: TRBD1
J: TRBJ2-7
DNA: TGTGCCAGCGGGGGACAGGGGCACTACGAGCAGTACTTC
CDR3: CASGGQGHYEQYF

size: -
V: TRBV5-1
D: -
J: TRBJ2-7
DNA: TGCGCCAGCGGGGTGGGACTCGGGTTCTACGAGCAGTACTTC
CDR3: CASGVGLGFYEQYF

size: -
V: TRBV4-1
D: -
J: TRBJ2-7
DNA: TGCGCCAGCAGCCACCTCGGCTCCTACGAGCAGTACTTC
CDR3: CASSHLGSYEQYF

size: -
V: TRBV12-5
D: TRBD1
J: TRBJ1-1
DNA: TGTGCTAGTGGTTTCCCCAGGGGGTCAGGGACTGAAGCTTTCTTT
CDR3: CASGFPRGSGTEAFF

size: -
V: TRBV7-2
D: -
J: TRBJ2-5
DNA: TGTGCCAGCAGCTACCGCCTCGGGGGCGAGGGGGAGACCCAGTACTTC
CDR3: CASSYRLGGEGETQYF

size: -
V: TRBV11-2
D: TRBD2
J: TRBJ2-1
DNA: TGTGCCAGCAGCTCGCTAGCGGGGGCTTACAATGAGCAGTTCTTC
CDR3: CASSSLAGAYNEQFF

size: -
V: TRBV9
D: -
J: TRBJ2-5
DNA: TGTGCCAGCGGGGTGGGACTCACAGAGACCCAGTACTTC
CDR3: CASGVGLTETQYF

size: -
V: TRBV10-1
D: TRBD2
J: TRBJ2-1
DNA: TGCGCCAGCAGCCCGGGACTAGCGGGGGATGAGCAGTTCTTC
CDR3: CASSPGLAGDEQFF

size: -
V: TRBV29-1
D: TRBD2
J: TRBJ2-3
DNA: TGCAGCGTTGAAGCAAGCGGGGGGAACACAGATACGCAGTATTTT
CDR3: CSVEASGGNTDTQYF

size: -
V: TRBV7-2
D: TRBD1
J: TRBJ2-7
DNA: TGTGCCAGCAGCTTAGCAGGACAGGGTACGGACGAGCAGTACTTC
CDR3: CASSLAGQGTDEQYF

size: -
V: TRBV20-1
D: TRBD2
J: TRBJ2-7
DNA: TGCAGTGCTATCAATCTAGCGGAGTACTTC
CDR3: CSAINLAEYF

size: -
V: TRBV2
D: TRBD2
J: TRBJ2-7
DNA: TGTGCCAGCAGGGGGGGGATCTACGAGCAGTACTTC
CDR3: CASRGGIYEQYF

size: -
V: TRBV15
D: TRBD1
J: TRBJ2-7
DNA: TGTGCCACCAGCACCGGGGGACAGGGCTACGAGCAGTACTTC
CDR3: CATSTGGQGYEQYF

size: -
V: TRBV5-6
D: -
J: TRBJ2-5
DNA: TGTGCCAGCAGCTTTTCGGGAAGGTACCAAGAGACCCAGTACTTC
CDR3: CASSFSGRYQETQYF

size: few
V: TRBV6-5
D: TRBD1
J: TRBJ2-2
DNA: TGTGCCAGCAGTTACTCGACAGGGCCCGGGGAGCTGTTTTTT
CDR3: CASSYSTGPGELFF

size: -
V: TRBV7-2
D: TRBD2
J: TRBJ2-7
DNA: TGTGCCAGCAGCGTACCCCTAGGGCCTTTAGCGGGAGAAAAGTACGAGCAGTACTTC
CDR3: CASSVPLGPLAGEKYEQYF

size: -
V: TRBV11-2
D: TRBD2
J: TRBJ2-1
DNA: TGTGCCAGCAGCCTAGCGGGGGGATACAATGAGCAGTTCTTC
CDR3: CASSLAGGYNEQFF

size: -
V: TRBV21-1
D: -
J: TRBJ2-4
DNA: TGTGCCAGCCAGGGGCTCGGAACTGTTCTAGCCAAAAACATTCAGTACTTC
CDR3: CASQGLGTVLAKNIQYF

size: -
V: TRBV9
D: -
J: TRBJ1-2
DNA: TGTGCCAGCAGCGCCTCGACAGTAGCTAACTATGGCTACACCTTC
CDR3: CASSASTVANYGYTF